This passage covers 21 T cell receptor beta chains from one sample sequenced in a study of blood T cells in healthy people across ages. Primers used in a second PCR of roughly 7 to 12 cycles were a sample-barcoded 5' primer and a J-beta primer mix. One entry per CDR3 protein, called by TCRdb with MiXCR from the 5' RACE reads. The sample consists of 850,000 or so distinct CDR3 sequences, 29% of them appearing once. The specimen was blood. These receptor sequences come from a woman aged 80 or older in good health.

This clonotype was picked up many times. V usage is TRBV25-1 and J usage is TRBJ2-6; D is uncertain. V was trimmed by 3 bases and J by 0 bases, leaving 12 bases between them. Germline lookup yields CDR1 MGHDK and CDR2 SYGVNS. The CDR3 totals 17 residues. The CDR3 spells CASSEKLGISGANVLTF. As DNA, the CDR3 is TGTGCCAGCAGTGAGAAACTTGGGATCTCTGGGGCCAACGTCCTGACTTTC.

This chain connects TRBV7-2 to TRBJ2-5; D gene ambiguous. The germline gives CDR1 SGHTA, CDR2 FQGNSA. The CDR3 is 14 amino acids. The ends were cut back, 4 bases at V and 5 bases at J, with 14 bases in the middle. CDR3 bases: TGTGCCAGCAGCTCTAGGCCATTAGGCGAGACCCAGTACTTC. Protein: CASSSRPLGETQYF.

This clonotype was counted at least ten times. The rearrangement uses TRBV12-3 or TRBV12-4 and TRBJ2-3; 7 bases are shared with TRBD1. The CDR3 consists of 15 residues. V shed 5 bases, J shed 0 bases, and the junction held 5 bases outside the gene matches. Here the CDR3 reads CASSRDSTSTDTQYF. Here the CDR3 DNA reads TGTGCCAGCAGTCGGGACAGTACTAGCACAGATACGCAGTATTTT.

This chain connects TRBV7-9 to TRBJ1-4; D is perhaps TRBD1 (5 bases). CDR3 length: 15 residues. Trimming pared 3 bases from V and 8 bases from J, leaving 16 bases between. Germline CDR1 SEHNR, CDR2 FQNEAQ (reference sequence). The CDR3 nucleotides read TGTGCCAGCAGCTTGGATCGGGGGATCCGCGAAAAACTGTTTTTT. Encoded protein: CASSLDRGIREKLFF.

Of note for this clonotype: A single base separates this from a much larger clone, so it may be a read error. The genes are TRBV10-3 and TRBJ2-7; tentative D call: TRBD1 (5 bases). Trimming took off 10 bases at V and 6 bases at J, with 19 bases between the two ends. The CDR3 totals 13 residues. CDR1 and CDR2 from the germline V gene are ENHRY and SYGVKD. CDR3 region: CATSGRVESEQYF. CDR3 coding DNA: TGTGCCACTTCCGGCAGGGTCGAGTCCGAGCAGTACTTC.

The chain combines TRBV4-1 with TRBJ2-1; D gene unclear. The J call may be in error: the DNA end matches TRBJ2-7 better. CDR1 and CDR2 from the germline V gene are MGHRA and YSYEKL. The CDR3 contains 12 residues. The CDR3 sequence: CASSTRYNEQYF. As DNA, the CDR3 is TGCGCCAGCAGCACGAGGTACAATGAGCAGTACTTC.

This clonotype was observed many times. The chain links TRBV12-3 or TRBV12-4 to TRBJ2-7; D is ambiguous. This CDR3 contains 13 residues. V dropped 5 bases and J dropped 0 bases, with 8 bases sitting between them. For the CDR3, the DNA is TGTGCCAGCAGTCCCTCCCCCTCCTACGAGCAGTACTTC. It encodes CASSPSPSYEQYF.

The chain links TRBV7-9 to TRBJ1-1, with D unresolved. Germline-derived CDR1 and CDR2 are SEHNR and FQNEAQ (reference sequence). Trimming took off 1 base at V and 11 bases at J, with 11 bases between the two ends. The CDR3 has 12 residues. Written as DNA, the CDR3 is TGTGCCAGCAGCTTAGACACGAGGATGGCTTTCTTT. Translated: CASSLDTRMAFF.

V usage is TRBV2 and J usage is TRBJ2-1, with 8 bases lining up with TRBD1. There are 16 residues in the CDR3. Trimming cost V 2 bases and J 9 bases; bases outside gene matches: 12. Per germline, CDR1 SNHLY and CDR2 FYNNEI. The CDR3 DNA sequence: TGTGCCAGCAGTGAAAGCGGCAGGGGGCCGGTCAGTGAGCAGTTCTTC. This codes for CASSESGRGPVSEQFF.

In this sample, this clonotype turned up many times. This chain joins TRBV7-2 and TRBJ2-1, with 10 bases fitting TRBD2. V lost 3 bases, J lost 5 bases, and 7 bases stayed unmatched. This CDR3 contains 16 residues. The germline V gene encodes CDR1 SGHTA and CDR2 FQGNSA. CDR3 protein: CASSFTGTSVDNEQFF. CDR3 DNA sequence: TGTGCCAGCAGCTTTACCGGGACTAGCGTCGACAATGAGCAGTTCTTC.

This clonotype was seen more than once but under ten times. Its ends do not fully match the called genes, so a read error is possible. This chain uses TRBV5-1 with TRBJ2-6, with D maybe TRBD1 (6 bases). Germline V gene data show CDR1 as SGHRS and CDR2 as YFSETQ. The CDR3 is made up of 14 amino acids. CDR3 amino acids: CASSQGPGANVPTF. The CDR3 DNA reads TGCGCCAGCAGCCAGGGGCCTGGGGCCAACGTCCCGACTTTC.

Of note for this clonotype: Because the CDR3 is missing its conserved closing phenylalanine or tryptophan, this is likely a read error. The chain is built from TRBV11-2 and TRBJ2-7; D is perhaps TRBD1 (6 bases). Germline CDR1 is SGHAT and CDR2 is FQNNGV. CDR3 length: 14 amino acids. Trimming removed 5 bases from V and 7 bases from J, with 18 bases in between. The CDR3 DNA is TGTGCCAGCAGCCCCCGGGACACTTACAATGAGCAGTACCTC. This translates into CASSPRDTYNEQYL.

This clonotype was recorded a few times. The J gene is TRBJ2-1, the V gene TRBV29-1, with 9 bases fitting TRBD1. This CDR3 has 14 residues. The germline CDR1 and CDR2 sequences are SQVTM and ANQGSEA. The J segment lost 1 base and the V segment lost 6 bases, leaving 4 bases of the junction unmatched. DNA for the CDR3: TGCAGCGTACGGGACAGGGTATCCTACAATGAGCAGTTCTTC. It codes for CSVRDRVSYNEQFF.

This chain connects TRBV7-2 to TRBJ2-1; 9 nucleotides line up with TRBD2. The V and J ends lost 3 bases and 6 bases, in that order; junction bases with no gene match: 6. This CDR3 comprises 15 residues. The germline V gene encodes CDR1 SGHTA and CDR2 FQGNSA. CDR3 loop: CASSFQAGGSNEQFF. In DNA, the CDR3 is TGTGCCAGCAGCTTTCAAGCGGGGGGCAGCAATGAGCAGTTCTTC. Supplemented by reference TRBV7-2 and TRBJ2-1, the full variable domain reads GAGVSQSPSNKVTEKGKDVELRCDPISGHTALYWYRQSLGQGLEFLIYFQGNSAPDKSGLPSDRFSAERTGGSVSTLTIQRTQQEDSAVYLCASSFQAGGSNEQFFGPGTRLTVL.

This clonotype was detected a few times. Compared with germline, one end of the junction differs, possibly owing to a read error. V usage is TRBV29-1 and J usage is TRBJ2-5; D call uncertain. Germline-derived CDR1 and CDR2 are SQVTM and ANQGSEA. The CDR3 covers 15 residues. The CDR3 loop reads CGVEGSKGGTYVQYF. CDR3 coding DNA: TGCGGCGTTGAAGGTTCCAAGGGTGGCACCTACGTGCAGTACTTC.

This clonotype was seen a few times. V gene TRBV5-1 combines with J gene TRBJ2-3; 13 positions match TRBD2. Germline assignment: CDR1 SGHRS and CDR2 YFSETQ. CDR3 length equals 16 residues. V was pared by 3 bases and J by 7 bases, with 8 bases of the junction left unmatched. CDR3 nucleotide sequence: TGCGCCAGCAGCTCTGACCCGGGACTAGCGGGAAATACGCAGTATTTT. As protein: CASSSDPGLAGNTQYF.

This clonotype was observed at least ten times. The CDR3 DNA reads as TGTGCCAGCAGCTTAGAGCGGCAGAGCTCCTACGAGCAGTACTTC. It codes for CASSLERQSSYEQYF. The chain employs TRBV7-2 and TRBJ2-7; tentative D call: TRBD2 (5 bases). The CDR3 extends over 15 amino acids. Germline V gene data show CDR1 as SGHTA and CDR2 as FQGNSA. Trimming stripped 1 base from V and 0 bases from J, with 10 bases between.

This clonotype was seen many times. This chain connects TRBV4-2 to TRBJ1-1; D perhaps matches TRBD1 (5 bases). This CDR3 region has 16 residues. V lost 0 bases and J 0 bases, leaving 11 bases between the germline ends. CDR1 is LGHNA and CDR2 is YNFKEQ in the germline V gene. The DNA for the CDR3 is TGTGCCAGCAGCCAAGATTACTCCAGGGTGAACACTGAAGCTTTCTTT. This codes for CASSQDYSRVNTEAFF.

V usage is TRBV6-5 and J usage is TRBJ1-1; tentative D call: TRBD1 (5 bases). The germline V gene has CDR1 MNHEY and CDR2 SVGAGI. CDR3 size: 13 residues. The V gene lost 4 bases and the J gene lost 1 base, with 7 bases spanning the gap. CDR3 region: CASSWGTNTEAFF. The CDR3 DNA is TGTGCCAGCAGTTGGGGGACGAACACTGAAGCTTTCTTT.

This clonotype was seen at least ten times. The chain joins TRBV7-2 to TRBJ2-3, with TRBD2 identical over 10 bases. CDR1 is SGHTA, CDR2 FQGNSA, per germline. The V gene end was trimmed by 1 base and the J gene end by 2 bases; junction bases not matched to a gene: 9. The CDR3 has 18 residues. CDR3 in amino acids: CASSLVPSGGPLTDTQYF. CDR3 nucleotide sequence: TGTGCCAGCAGCTTAGTTCCTAGCGGGGGCCCCCTCACAGATACGCAGTATTTT.

Remarks on this clonotype: A much larger clone lies a single base off, so this may be a read error. This chain links TRBV12-3 or TRBV12-4 with TRBJ2-3; no clear D. The CDR3 runs 14 residues. CDR3: CASSFTVSTDTEYF. For the CDR3, the DNA is TGTGCCAGCAGTTTTACAGTGAGCACAGATACGGAGTATTTT.